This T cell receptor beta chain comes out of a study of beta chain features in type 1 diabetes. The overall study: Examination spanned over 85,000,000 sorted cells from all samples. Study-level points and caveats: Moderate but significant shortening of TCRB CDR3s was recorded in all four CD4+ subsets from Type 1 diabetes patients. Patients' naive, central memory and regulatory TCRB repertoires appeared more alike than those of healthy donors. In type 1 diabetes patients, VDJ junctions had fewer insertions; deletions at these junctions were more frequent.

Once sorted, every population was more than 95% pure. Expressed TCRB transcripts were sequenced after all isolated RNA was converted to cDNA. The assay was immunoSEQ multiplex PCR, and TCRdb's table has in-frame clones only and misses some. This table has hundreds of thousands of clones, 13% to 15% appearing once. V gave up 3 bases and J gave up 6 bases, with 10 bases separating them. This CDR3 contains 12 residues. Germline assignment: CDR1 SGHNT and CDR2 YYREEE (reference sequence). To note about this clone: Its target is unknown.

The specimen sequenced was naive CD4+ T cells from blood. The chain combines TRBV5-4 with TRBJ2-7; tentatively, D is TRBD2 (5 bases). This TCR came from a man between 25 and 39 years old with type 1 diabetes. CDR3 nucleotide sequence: TGTGCCAGCAGCTCTCCTGAGGGCGAGCAGTACTTC. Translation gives CASSSPEGEQYF.